A selection of T cell receptor beta chains follows, all from one sample in a study of memory CD4+ T cells and cytomegalovirus serostatus. Measured with immunoSEQ multiplex PCR; TCRdb has only the in-frame clones, and not every one. The data contain around 30,000 clones, around 74% of them singletons. Sequenced sample: memory CD4+ T cells from blood. These TCRs come from an adult in good health and CMV-seronegative. Some clones in this sample may be carry-over from other donors' samples. The CDR3 runs from the conserved cysteine through the conserved F or W. The D gene is left open where the match is weak. Expanded clones are given a class, and other clones once, few, many or no size at all.

V	D	J	size	CDR3	DNA
TRBV2	TRBD1	TRBJ1-1	once	CASSEARTGVGTEAFF	TGTGCCAGCAGTGAAGCTCGGACAGGGGTTGGAACTGAAGCTTTCTTT
TRBV18	-	TRBJ2-7	-	CASSPRTVRYEQYF	TGTGCCAGCTCACCGAGGACAGTTCGCTACGAGCAGTACTTC
TRBV6-1	-	TRBJ1-2	once	CASSTPVRGSGYTF	TGTGCCAGCAGTACTCCTGTCAGGGGATCCGGCTACACCTTC
TRBV5-6	TRBD1	TRBJ1-6	few	CASSAEDRGDSPLHF	TGTGCCAGCAGCGCGGAGGACAGGGGGGATTCACCCCTCCACTTT
TRBV5-4	-	TRBJ2-7	-	CATQGPRGRSYEQYF	TGTGCCACCCAGGGCCCCAGGGGAAGGAGCTACGAGCAGTACTTC
TRBV18	-	TRBJ1-5	few	CASSPGSGEAQHF	TGTGCCAGCTCACCGGGTTCGGGGGAGGCCCAGCATTTT
TRBV2	-	TRBJ1-1	-	CASRLLGVMNTEAFF	TGTGCCAGCAGATTACTGGGAGTTATGAACACTGAAGCTTTCTTT
TRBV19	-	TRBJ2-7	few	CASSIPGLAYEQYF	TGTGCCAGTAGTATACCCGGGCTAGCCTACGAGCAGTACTTC
TRBV27	-	TRBJ2-3	-	CASSSYNTDTQYF	TGTGCCAGCAGTTCGTACAACACAGATACGCAGTATTTT
TRBV7-8	TRBD1	TRBJ1-2	-	CASSPSYRGSDYGYTF	TGTGCCAGCAGCCCGAGCTACAGGGGCTCGGATTATGGCTACACCTTC
TRBV6-1	-	TRBJ2-7	-	CASSPARAHDYEQYF	TGTGCCAGCAGCCCCGCGAGGGCTCATGACTACGAGCAGTACTTC
TRBV6-6	TRBD1	TRBJ1-1	-	CASRKQGQGPNTEAFF	TGTGCCAGCAGGAAACAGGGGCAGGGCCCCAACACTGAAGCTTTCTTT
TRBV5-1	TRBD1	TRBJ2-1	-	CASSFSWDRVNEQFF	TGCGCCAGCAGCTTTTCTTGGGACAGGGTCAATGAGCAGTTCTTC
TRBV29-1	-	TRBJ1-1	-	CSGLNTGAFF	TGCAGCGGATTGAACACTGGAGCTTTCTTT
TRBV19	-	TRBJ1-1	-	CASSAQAMNTEAFF	TGTGCCAGTAGTGCCCAAGCTATGAACACTGAAGCTTTCTTT
TRBV28	TRBD1	TRBJ1-6	-	CASSRDRGPLHF	TGTGCCAGCAGTCGGGACAGGGGTCCCCTCCACTTT
TRBV11-3	TRBD1	TRBJ1-1	few	CASSLDRVAFF	TGTGCCAGCAGCCTCGACAGGGTAGCTTTCTTT
TRBV5-4	-	TRBJ1-4	-	CASSLHGRNEKLFF	TGTGCCAGCAGTTTACATGGACGGAATGAAAAACTGTTTTTT
TRBV7-8	-	TRBJ2-2	once	CASSFFGYTGELFF	TGTGCCAGCAGCTTCTTTGGATACACCGGGGAGCTGTTTTTT
TRBV7-2	TRBD1	TRBJ2-6	-	CASSRGQGSSGANVLTF	TGTGCCAGCAGCAGAGGACAGGGGTCCTCTGGGGCCAACGTCCTGACTTTC
TRBV7-8	TRBD1	TRBJ1-2	once	CASSLSETGTANYGYTF	TGTGCCAGCAGCTTATCTGAGACAGGGACAGCTAACTATGGCTACACCTTC
TRBV30	-	TRBJ2-3	-	CAWSVLGGGRDTQYF	TGTGCCTGGAGTGTACTTGGTGGAGGTCGAGATACGCAGTATTTT
TRBV18	-	TRBJ1-2	-	CASSLRQNNYGYTF	TGTGCCAGCTCACTACGACAGAACAACTATGGCTACACCTTC
TRBV5-1	-	TRBJ2-5	-	CASSLDVGPSQYF	TGCGCCAGCAGCTTGGATGTGGGACCCAGTCAGTACTTC
TRBV7-9	-	TRBJ2-7	-	CASSLSYEQYF	TGTGCCAGCAGCTTATCCTACGAGCAGTACTTC
TRBV6-1	-	TRBJ2-2	-	CASRQRIVNTGELFF	TGTGCCAGCAGACAAAGGATAGTTAACACCGGGGAGCTGTTTTTT
TRBV7-7	-	TRBJ1-1	-	CASSPLPDSMNTEAFF	TGTGCTAGCAGCCCGTTACCGGACAGCATGAACACTGAAGCTTTCTTT
TRBV7-9	-	TRBJ2-5	-	CASSLQGRETQYF	TGTGCCAGCAGCTTACAGGGTAGAGAGACCCAGTACTTC
TRBV5-1	-	TRBJ2-1	-	CASSPDGASSYNEQFF	TGCGCCAGCAGCCCGGACGGGGCGAGCTCCTACAATGAGCAGTTCTTC
TRBV11-3	-	TRBJ2-1	-	CASSLDGVSFNEQFF	TGTGCCAGCAGCTTAGACGGAGTTAGTTTCAATGAGCAGTTCTTC
TRBV6-5	-	TRBJ2-1	-	CASSPGTSSYNEQFF	TGTGCCAGCAGTCCGGGGACGAGCTCCTACAATGAGCAGTTCTTC
TRBV30	-	TRBJ1-4	-	CAWSVGRVLFF	TGTGCCTGGAGTGTTGGGAGAGTACTGTTTTTT
TRBV7-2	TRBD1	TRBJ1-2	once	CASSLALGTDYGYTF	TGTGCCAGCAGCTTAGCGCTCGGGACAGACTATGGCTACACCTTC
TRBV27	-	TRBJ1-4	-	CASSLETGNEKLFF	TGTGCCAGCAGTTTAGAAACAGGAAATGAAAAACTGTTTTTT
TRBV12-5	-	TRBJ2-7	-	CASGLYSGSEQYF	TGTGCTAGTGGTTTGTATTCAGGGTCCGAGCAGTACTTC
TRBV30	-	TRBJ1-6	-	CAWSEGTSSYNSPLHF	TGTGCCTGGAGTGAGGGCACGAGCTCCTATAATTCACCCCTCCACTTT
TRBV6-1	-	TRBJ2-2	-	CASSEDGRASNTGELFF	TGTGCCAGCAGTGAAGATGGTCGGGCCTCGAACACCGGGGAGCTGTTTTTT
TRBV4-1	TRBD1	TRBJ1-1	medium-sized	CASTPHRGRNTEAFF	TGCGCCAGCACTCCACACAGGGGTAGGAACACTGAAGCTTTCTTT
TRBV30	-	TRBJ1-1	few	CARDPMNTEAFF	TGTGCCAGAGACCCAATGAACACTGAAGCTTTCTTT
TRBV9	-	TRBJ1-2	-	CASSVEASNYGYTF	TGTGCCAGCAGCGTAGAAGCTTCTAACTATGGCTACACCTTC
TRBV5-6	-	TRBJ1-3	-	CASSMGIYTGNTIYF	TGTGCCAGCAGCATGGGAATTTATACTGGAAACACCATATATTTT
TRBV5-6	-	TRBJ1-1	-	CASSLAGGDSEAFF	TGTGCCAGCAGCTTGGCCGGTGGCGACAGCGAAGCTTTCTTT
TRBV6-6	-	TRBJ2-5	-	CASSNTYKETQYF	TGTGCCAGCAGTAACACTTATAAGGAGACCCAGTACTTC
TRBV6-1	TRBD1	TRBJ1-2	-	CASSEGLGQGNYGYTF	TGTGCCAGCAGTGAAGGTCTAGGACAGGGCAACTATGGCTACACCTTC
TRBV7-7	TRBD1	TRBJ2-1	-	CASSLGGQGNEQFF	TGTGCTAGCAGCTTAGGGGGACAGGGCAATGAGCAGTTCTTC
TRBV5-6	-	TRBJ2-7	once	CASSLGGFYEQYF	TGTGCCAGCAGCTTGGGTGGTTTTTACGAGCAGTACTTC